The sample holds one count of the clone carrying this T cell receptor (beta chain). The antigen remains undetermined. The source of the sample is a study of OX40 agonist ivuxolimab in advanced cancers. The CDR3 has 13 amino acids. Per germline, CDR1 SGHTS and CDR2 YDEGEE. V lost 4 bases and J lost 10; bases outside the gene matches: 4. Overall study results and limits: CD8+ T cells showed, on average, more clonal expansion than CD4+ cells.

Produced via immunoSEQ multiplex PCR; TCRdb's table is partial and in-frame only. This table holds around 74,000 clones, 75% to 90% found once. The sample here was CD4+ or CD8+ T cells sorted from blood, taken in a trial of the OX40 agonist ivuxolimab. The rearrangement links TRBV5-8 to TRBJ1-4; 10 bases are shared with TRBD1. The TCR was taken from an adult with an advanced solid tumor such as melanoma, head and neck, liver or kidney cancer. The CDR3 bases are TGTGCCAGCAGCCCCGGGACAGGGGTAAAACTGTTTTTT. Its protein product is CASSPGTGVKLFF.